This TCR beta chain stems from a study of response to subunit inactivated influenza vaccine (dated by TCRdb to 2017 to 2018). In the study overall: Deep quantitative profiling of the T cell receptor repertoire was used in the study to follow responses to a trivalent subunit inactivated influenza vaccine.

V and J are truncated by 5 bases and 7 bases respectively, leaving an intervening sequence of 8 bases. The CDR3 holds 12 amino acids from the cysteine to the phenylalanine. Just the 36-base CDR3 DNA is kept, in frame starting at base 1. CDR1 and CDR2, per the germline V gene, are SGHAT and FQNNGV. Receptors were amplified or captured by RT-PCR. Instrument on record: Illumina HiSeq 2500. The public reads were quality trimmed at Q25 with fastp and then assembled into clones with MiXCR by TCRdb, keeping productive beta chains. One record per CDR3 amino acid sequence lists the most common genes and DNA. The sample table holds some 850,000 distinct CDR3 sequences, of which roughly 20% were seen once. The ten largest account for about 11% of the sample. Concerning this clonotype itself: Its antigen is not yet known. It has no much larger one-base neighbor in the sample; base qualities were not kept.

Overall study outcomes, separate from this receptor: According to the authors, only a limited number of new T cells may be recruited by each seasonal influenza vaccination.

The TCR comes from a man between 45 and 60 years old who received an inactivated influenza vaccine. Donor details come from another sample of the same person, matched by shared clones. Sequencing used PBMCs from blood, obtained 4 to 6 days after vaccination. Recombination connected TRBV11-2 to TRBJ2-2; the D gene is unclear. The DNA reads TGTGCCAGCAGCAAACCGTACGGGGAGCTGTTTTTT. The encoded protein is CASSKPYGELFF.